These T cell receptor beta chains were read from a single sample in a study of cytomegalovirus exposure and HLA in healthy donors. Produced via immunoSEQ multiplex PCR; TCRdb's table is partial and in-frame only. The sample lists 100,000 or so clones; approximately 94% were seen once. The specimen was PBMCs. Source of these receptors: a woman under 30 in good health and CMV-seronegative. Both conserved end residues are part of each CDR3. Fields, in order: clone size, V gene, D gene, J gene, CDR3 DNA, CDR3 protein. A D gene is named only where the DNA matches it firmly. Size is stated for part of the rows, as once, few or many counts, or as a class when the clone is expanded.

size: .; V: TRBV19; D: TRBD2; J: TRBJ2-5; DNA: TGTGCCAGTAGTATAACTAGCGGGGGGGCCGGGGAGACCCAGTACTTC; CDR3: CASSITSGGAGETQYF
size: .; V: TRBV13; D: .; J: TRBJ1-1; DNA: TGTGCCAGCAGCTTCTTGAACACTGAAGCTTTCTTT; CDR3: CASSFLNTEAFF
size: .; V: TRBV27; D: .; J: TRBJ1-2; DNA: TGTGCCAGCAGTTTCGGAGGGGAAGGTGGCTACACCTTC; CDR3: CASSFGGEGGYTF
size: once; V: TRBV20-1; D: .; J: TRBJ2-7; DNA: TGCAGTGCTCTAAGAGCCTACGAGCAGTACTTC; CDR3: CSALRAYEQYF
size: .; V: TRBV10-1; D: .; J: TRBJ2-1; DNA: TGCGCCAGCAGTGAATCAGCCGGGGGTTTGGGGAACAGACAGTTCTTC; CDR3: CASSESAGGLGNRQFF
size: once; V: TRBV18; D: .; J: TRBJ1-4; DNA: TGTGCCAGCTCTGCCGGCGGGGAAAAACTGTTTTTT; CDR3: CASSAGGEKLFF
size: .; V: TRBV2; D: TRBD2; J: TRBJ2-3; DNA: TGTGCCAGCAGTGAAACCCTAGCGGGAGGGCCACAAGATACGCAGTATTTT; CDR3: CASSETLAGGPQDTQYF
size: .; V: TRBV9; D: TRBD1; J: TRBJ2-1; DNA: TGTGCCAGCAGCCCTGGGACAGGGGGCTCCTACAATGAGCAGTTCTTC; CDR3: CASSPGTGGSYNEQFF
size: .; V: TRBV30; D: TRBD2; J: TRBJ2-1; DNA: TGTGCCTGGGCCGGGACTAGCGGCTACAATGAGCAGTTCTTC; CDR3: CAWAGTSGYNEQFF
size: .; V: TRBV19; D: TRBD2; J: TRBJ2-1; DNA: TGTGCCAGTAGGTGGGCGGGGGGGGATGAGCAGTTCTTC; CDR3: CASRWAGGDEQFF
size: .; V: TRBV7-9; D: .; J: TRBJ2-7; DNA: TGTGCCAGCAGCTCGGGCCGGAGGGGCGAGGACGAGCAGTACTTC; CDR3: CASSSGRRGEDEQYF
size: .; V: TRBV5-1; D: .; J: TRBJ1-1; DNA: TGCGCCAGCCGAGCTACCACGAGAATGAACACTGAAGCTTTCTTT; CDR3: CASRATTRMNTEAFF
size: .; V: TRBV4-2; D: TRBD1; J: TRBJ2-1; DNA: TGTGCCAGCAGCCAAGATTCTGGGGGACAGGGATACAATGAGCAGTTCTTC; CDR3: CASSQDSGGQGYNEQFF
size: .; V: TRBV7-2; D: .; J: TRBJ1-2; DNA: TGTGCCAGCAGCTCTTTCGTAAACACAAACTATGGCTACACCTTC; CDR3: CASSSFVNTNYGYTF
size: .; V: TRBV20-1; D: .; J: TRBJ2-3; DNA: TGCAGTCCCAGTACCCCAGATACGCAGTATTTT; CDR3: CSPSTPDTQYF
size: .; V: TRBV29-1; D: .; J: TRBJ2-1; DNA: TGCAGCGTTACTTCAAGTCTTCGAGATGAGCAGTTCTTC; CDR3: CSVTSSLRDEQFF
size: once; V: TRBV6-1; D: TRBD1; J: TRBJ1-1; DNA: TGTGCCAGCAGTGAGCGACAGGGGCGGACTGAAGCTTTCTTT; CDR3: CASSERQGRTEAFF
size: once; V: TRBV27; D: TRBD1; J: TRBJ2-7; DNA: TGTGCCAGCAGTTTACAAGGACAGGGTTTGGGTGAGCAGTACTTC; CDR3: CASSLQGQGLGEQYF